Listed below are T cell receptor beta chains from one sample, sequenced in a study of OX40 agonist ivuxolimab in advanced cancers. This table comes from immunoSEQ multiplex PCR, and its TCRdb copy is limited to in-frame clones, with some not included. This sample yields more than 50,000 clones, of which around four fifths are seen a single time; 0.6% to 0.8% belongs to the top ten. Sequencing was performed on CD4+ or CD8+ T cells sorted from blood, taken in a trial of the OX40 agonist ivuxolimab. All receptors derive from an adult with an advanced solid tumor such as melanoma, head and neck, liver or kidney cancer. The CDR3 runs from the conserved cysteine through the conserved F or W. The D gene is left open where the match is weak. The size entry is marked missing in some rows and otherwise reads once, few, many or a size class.

-,-,TRBV5-8,TRBJ1-6,TGTGCCAGCAGCCCGAATCGCGCGGCTTATAATTCACCCCTCCACTTT,CASSPNRAAYNSPLHF
-,few,TRBV7-9,TRBJ1-2,TGTGGGGCAGAGGCTAACTATGGCTACACCTTC,CGAEANYGYTF
TRBD2,few,TRBV29-1,TRBJ2-3,TGCAGCGTCGCGGTCGGGGGGACTACAGATACGCAGTATTTT,CSVAVGGTTDTQYF
-,-,TRBV7-6,TRBJ1-6,TGTGCCAGCAGCCAAAGGGATACTAATTCACCCCTCCACTTT,CASSQRDTNSPLHF
TRBD1,-,TRBV28,TRBJ1-2,TGTGCCAGCAGTTTACGGACAGGGGGCGGCTACACCTTC,CASSLRTGGGYTF
-,few,TRBV10-2,TRBJ2-7,TGCGCCAGCAGTGATACCTCCTACGAGCAGTACTTC,CASSDTSYEQYF
-,-,TRBV6-5,TRBJ2-7,TGTGCCAGCAGTTCTCAGTCAGGGAGGTACGAGCAGTACTTC,CASSSQSGRYEQYF
-,-,TRBV9,TRBJ2-3,TGTGCCAGCAGCGTTCTCGGGGAGACAGATACGCAGTATTTT,CASSVLGETDTQYF
-,-,TRBV19,TRBJ1-2,TGTGCCAGTAGCCCCGACAGCCGCTATGGCTACACCTTC,CASSPDSRYGYTF
-,few,TRBV6-5,TRBJ1-2,TGTGCCAGCAGTACCCGGGACGGCTATGGCTACACCTTC,CASSTRDGYGYTF
-,-,TRBV7-6,TRBJ2-1,TGTGCCAGCAGCTTAGCACCCCTCACCATGGGGGGCAATGAGCAGTTCTTC,CASSLAPLTMGGNEQFF
-,few,TRBV19,TRBJ2-2,TGTGCCAGTAGTAGAAAGGGGGGGGGCACCGGGGAGCTGTTTTTT,CASSRKGGGTGELFF
TRBD2,-,TRBV5-4,TRBJ2-2,TGTGCCAGCAGCTTGGGGAGACAGCGGGGGGTCACCGGGGAGCTGTTTTTT,CASSLGRQRGVTGELFF
-,-,TRBV11-3,TRBJ2-2,TGTGCCAGCAGCTTTCAGCCAGGGAAAACGGGGGAGCTGTTTTTT,CASSFQPGKTGELFF
TRBD1,-,TRBV7-6,TRBJ2-2,TGTGCCAGCAGCTTATATTCAGGGGGCGCCGGCACCGGGGAGCTGTTTTTT,CASSLYSGGAGTGELFF
TRBD2,-,TRBV28,TRBJ2-1,TGTGCCAGCAATAGCGGGGGGGCCGCTACCAATGAGCAGTTCTTC,CASNSGGAATNEQFF
TRBD1,-,TRBV5-1,TRBJ2-5,TGCGCCAGCAGCCCCTTGGGGGACAGGGTTAGCGAGACCCAGTACTTC,CASSPLGDRVSETQYF
-,-,TRBV5-5,TRBJ1-1,TGTGCCAGCAGCTTGGCCGGTAACACTGAAGCTTTCTTT,CASSLAGNTEAFF
-,few,TRBV6-1,TRBJ2-2,TGTGCCAGCAGTGAATTGGAAGGCGGGGAGCTGTTTTTT,CASSELEGGELFF
-,-,TRBV28,TRBJ1-5,TGTGCCAGCAGTCCAAACAGGGACCGCAATCAGCCCCAGCATTTT,CASSPNRDRNQPQHF
TRBD1,medium-sized,TRBV2,TRBJ1-6,TGTGCCAGCAGCGACAGGGTAAATTCACCCCTCCACTTT,CASSDRVNSPLHF
TRBD2,-,TRBV7-2,TRBJ2-7,TGTGCCAGCAGCTCCATGGCACCTAGCGGGGGCTTCGACGAGCAGTACTTC,CASSSMAPSGGFDEQYF
-,-,TRBV5-4,TRBJ2-4,TGTGCCAGCAGCTTGGGAGGGGCGCTTGCCAAAAACATTCAGTACTTC,CASSLGGALAKNIQYF
-,-,TRBV6-1,TRBJ2-5,TGTGCCAGCAGTGATCGGGGACTGCCGAGAGAGACCCAGTACTTC,CASSDRGLPRETQYF
-,once,TRBV7-9,TRBJ2-5,TGTGCCAGCAGCTTAGGGGGGGACCCAGAGACCCAGTACTTC,CASSLGGDPETQYF
TRBD2,-,TRBV9,TRBJ2-7,TGTGCCAGCAGCCAGGTTAGCGGGGGACCCTACGAGCAGTACTTC,CASSQVSGGPYEQYF
-,-,TRBV11-2,TRBJ2-7,TGTGCCAGCAGCCCACAGACTTCCTACGAGCAGTACTTC,CASSPQTSYEQYF
-,-,TRBV6-9,TRBJ2-2,TGTGCCAGCAGTTACCCCGGAGGCACCGGGGAGCTGTTTTTT,CASSYPGGTGELFF
TRBD2,-,TRBV29-1,TRBJ2-3,TGCAGCGCCTCGGGACTAGCGGGGGGGCCGCGTGGGGATACGCAGTATTTT,CSASGLAGGPRGDTQYF
-,-,TRBV19,TRBJ1-2,TGTGCCAGTAGTATTGCAGGGGAGTATAACTATGGCTACACCTTC,CASSIAGEYNYGYTF
TRBD1,once,TRBV2,TRBJ1-2,TGTGCCGGGACAGGGGGGCCCTATGGCTACACCTTC,CAGTGGPYGYTF
TRBD1,few,TRBV7-9,TRBJ1-5,TGTGCCAGCAGCCCAGAAGGGGGCGCGTTTCAGCCCCAGCATTTT,CASSPEGGAFQPQHF
TRBD1,-,TRBV2,TRBJ2-2,TGTGCCAGCAGCAGGGACAGGGGTGGACCCGGGGAGCTGTTTTTT,CASSRDRGGPGELFF
-,-,TRBV7-3,TRBJ2-7,TGTGCCAGCAGAAAGGACCGAGCCGGGGAGCAGTACTTC,CASRKDRAGEQYF
TRBD2,-,TRBV5-1,TRBJ2-3,TGCGCCAGCAGCTACCTAGCGGGGGGCCCAGATACGCAGTATTTT,CASSYLAGGPDTQYF
-,-,TRBV5-4,TRBJ2-7,TGTGCCAGCAGCCGTTGGGCGGGGCCCTCGAACGAGCAGTACTTC,CASSRWAGPSNEQYF
-,few,TRBV18,TRBJ2-6,TGTGCCAGCTCACCAGACTCTGGGGCCAACGTCCTGACTTTC,CASSPDSGANVLTF
-,few,TRBV6-1,TRBJ1-2,TGTGCCAGCAGTGACAGGGCCTATGGCTACACCTTC,CASSDRAYGYTF
-,few,TRBV7-3,TRBJ2-5,TGTGCCAGCAGCTTAACGTACCAAGAGACCCAGTACTTC,CASSLTYQETQYF
TRBD1,-,TRBV19,TRBJ1-5,TGTGCCAGTAGTATGAGAATCGGACAGGGGGATCAGCCCCAGCATTTT,CASSMRIGQGDQPQHF
-,once,TRBV7-2,TRBJ2-7,TGTGCCAGCAGCTTCACAGGGTTCGGCATCTACGAGCAGTACTTC,CASSFTGFGIYEQYF
-,-,TRBV6-1,TRBJ1-1,TGTGCCAGCAGCCGCAGCTTCCACACTGAAGCTTTCTTT,CASSRSFHTEAFF
-,-,TRBV19,TRBJ2-7,TGTGCCAGTAGTGTAGGGTACTCCTACGAGCAGTACTTC,CASSVGYSYEQYF
-,few,TRBV19,TRBJ1-5,TGTGCCAGTAGTATTAGGGGGATCGGTCAGCCCCAGCATTTT,CASSIRGIGQPQHF
TRBD2,-,TRBV5-4,TRBJ2-1,TGTGCCAGCAGCCTGACTAGCGGGGGGGCCGGGTACAATGAGCAGTTCTTC,CASSLTSGGAGYNEQFF
-,-,TRBV14,TRBJ2-1,TGTGCCAGCAGCCAAGACGGGGGCCGTGAGCAGTTCTTC,CASSQDGGREQFF
-,few,TRBV11-3,TRBJ2-5,TGTGCCAGCAGCTTAGTTGTGGGGCAAGAGACCCAGTACTTC,CASSLVVGQETQYF
TRBD2,-,TRBV5-1,TRBJ2-1,TGCGCCAGCAGCGGCCTAGCGGCCTACAATGAGCAGTTCTTC,CASSGLAAYNEQFF
TRBD2,-,TRBV5-1,TRBJ2-3,TGCGCCAGCAGCTCCAGACTAGCGGGGTCCACAGATACGCAGTATTTT,CASSSRLAGSTDTQYF
TRBD1,-,TRBV9,TRBJ1-2,TGTGCCAGCAGCGCCCAGGGGGACTATGGCTACACCTTC,CASSAQGDYGYTF
-,once,TRBV6-6,TRBJ1-6,TGTGCCAGCAGTTGGGCTTCCTATAATTCACCCCTCCACTTT,CASSWASYNSPLHF